The clone carrying this T cell receptor (beta chain) was counted many times. TCRdb re-derived calls from the 5' RACE reads in MiXCR, one entry per CDR3 protein. The sample yields about 52,000 distinct CDR3 sequences, under 8% seen once. Time point defined: blood at routine non-recurrence follow-up after resection. Extraction of whole RNA from tumor, nontumor lung or frozen PBMC preceded unsorted sequencing. The data originate from a study of spatial heterogeneity in lung cancer. In germline, CDR1 is MNHNY, CDR2 SVGAGI (reference sequence). V was clipped by 11 bases and J by 5 bases, with 21 bases between them. This CDR3 is 14 amino acids long.

The material sequenced was PBMCs, taken at follow-up. The sequence was collected from a female donor with early-stage non-small cell lung cancer. The chain has TRBV6-6 and TRBJ2-5, with D possibly being TRBD2 (7 bases). CDR3 in amino acids: CAGHSGGGRETQYF. Here the CDR3 DNA reads TGTGCCGGCCACTCTGGGGGGGGCCGGGAGACCCAGTACTTC.